This record looks at one TCR beta chain sequence and its context. The antigen remains unidentified. The CDR3 has 15 residues. From germline, CDR1 is SGHAT and CDR2 FQDESV (reference sequence). Losses at the gene ends were 3 bases for V and 5 bases for J; bases not matched to a gene: 4. Assay: immunoSEQ multiplex PCR; the TCRdb copy retains only in-frame clones and omits some. The sample shows around 100,000 clones, over 85% of them seen only once. The data were taken from a study of T cell responses to AZD1222 COVID-19 vaccine. General study findings and limits: The donor group comprised mostly white British people and more females; the analysis possibly underestimated clonal diversity. Spike regions recognized by vaccine-associated CD4 TCRs spanned the protein, led by 160-218 and 743-854.

The J gene is TRBJ2-1, the V gene TRBV11-1; 10 bases are a match to TRBD2. This TCR came from an adult in good health. The sequenced sample was peripheral blood, obtained on day 0 of AZD1222 vaccination. The CDR3 nucleotides read TGTGCCAGCAGCTTGAAACTAGCGGGAAACAATGAGCAGTTCTTC. It is translated as CASSLKLAGNNEQFF.